The sequence of this TCR beta chain was determined in a study of cytomegalovirus exposure and HLA in healthy donors. Study-level background: About 77 million unique TCRs from HLA-typed donors made up an early data release. General study findings and limits: Later on, analysis showed that most CMV-associated TCR beta chains appeared to be HLA-restricted. Prior analysis indicated that the majority of TCR beta V segments exhibited productivity approximately 90% or approximately 30% of the time. Highly shared variants forming one cluster were likely a sequencing artifact.

A word on this clone: Its antigen is currently unknown.

The PCR contained 60 Vbeta and 13 Jbeta primers. Generated by immunoSEQ multiplex PCR, the TCRdb table keeps only in-frame clones and is missing some. The table has 100,000 or so clones, around 75% seen once. From germline, CDR1 is PRHDT and CDR2 FYEKMQ (reference sequence). The CDR3 contains 12 residues. The germline V and J ends were trimmed by 5 bases and 9 bases, with 11 bases remaining between them. J is TRBJ1-5 and V is TRBV13; a possible D gene is TRBD1 (5 bases). Sequencing input: PBMCs. The clonotype was recovered from a man aged 30-40 years in good health and CMV-seronegative. CDR3 coding DNA: TGTGCCAGCAGCCAGGGCTCGGGGCCCCAGCATTTT. Translating it yields CASSQGSGPQHF.